These 16 T cell receptor beta chains came from one sample sequenced in a study of cytomegalovirus exposure and HLA in healthy donors (dated 2017 in TCRdb). Libraries were built with the immunoSEQ multiplex PCR assay. A mixture of 60 forward primers for TCR Vbeta segments and 13 reverse primers for TCR Jbeta segments was used in the multiplex PCR. Not all clones reach the TCRdb copy of this immuneACCESS table, which keeps in-frame sequences only. Checked studies attribute under half of the gap to unresolved V genes and leave the rest unexplained. This sample's table has entries for some 200,000 clones. Under 6.5% of the sample lies in the top ten. The sample was PBMCs. The origin of the receptors is a man under 40 in good health and CMV-seronegative.

The chain links TRBV7-2 to TRBJ2-7; 9 nucleotides agree with TRBD1. V was clipped by 1 base and J by 2 bases; unmatched bases: 6. CDR3 size: 16 residues. From germline, CDR1 is SGHTA and CDR2 FQGNSA. The CDR3 sequence: CASSLGGTGSPYEQYF. CDR3 nucleotide sequence: TGTGCCAGCAGCTTAGGAGGGACAGGGTCCCCCTACGAGCAGTACTTC.

The V and J genes are TRBV2 and TRBJ2-7; 8 nucleotides line up with TRBD2. Germline-derived CDR1 and CDR2 are SNHLY and FYNNEI. The CDR3 totals 14 residues. V was clipped by 7 bases and J by 9 bases; unmatched bases: 14. The DNA of the CDR3 is TGTGCCAGCACTTCCTGGGGCCTAGCGGGTCGGCAGTACTTC. It translates to CASTSWGLAGRQYF.

The chain employs TRBV28 and TRBJ2-5; 10 bases align to TRBD2. The J call may be in error: the DNA end matches TRBJ2-7 better. CDR1 and CDR2 from the germline V gene are MDHEN and SYDVKM. This CDR3 is built from 16 residues. CDR3 sequence (DNA): TGTGCCAGCAGCTACGGACTAGCGGAACCCTCCTACGAGCAGTACTTC. It specifies CASSYGLAEPSYEQYF.

The chain employs TRBV7-9 and TRBJ1-2, with D hard to call. There are 15 residues in the CDR3. V was trimmed by 1 base and J by 6 bases, leaving 15 bases between them. The germline V gene encodes CDR1 SEHNR and CDR2 FQNEAQ (reference sequence). CDR3 DNA sequence: TGTGCCAGCAGCTTAGTAAGCGGTTCTGGGGATGGCTACACCTTC. Its translation: CASSLVSGSGDGYTF.

The chain has TRBV5-1 and TRBJ2-3; 10 bases match TRBD2. CDR1 and CDR2 from the germline V gene are SGHRS and YFSETQ. J was trimmed by 5 bases and V by 5 bases; bases with no gene match: 8. CDR3 length equals 15 residues. CDR3 residues: CASRKQRGGEDTQYF. In DNA, the CDR3 is TGCGCCAGCAGAAAGCAGCGGGGGGGCGAAGATACGCAGTATTTT.

The chain combines TRBV5-1 with TRBJ2-7, with 11 bases matching TRBD1. CDR3 length: 15 residues. With V trimmed by 4 bases and J by 2 bases, 5 bases remained unmatched. Germline CDR1 SGHRS, CDR2 YFSETQ. The CDR3 is CASSRGTGGAYEQYF. The CDR3, as DNA: TGCGCCAGCAGCCGAGGGACAGGGGGAGCCTACGAGCAGTACTTC.

This chain joins TRBV19 and TRBJ1-2; D remains unclear. CDR3 length: 15 amino acids. Germline V lookup: CDR1 LNHDA, CDR2 SQIVND (reference sequence). Between the trimmed V and J ends, which lost 7 bases and 0 bases, there was a span of 15 bases. The chain's CDR3 is CASTPKQLANYGYTF. The CDR3 DNA reads TGTGCCAGTACCCCAAAGCAGCTAGCTAACTATGGCTACACCTTC.

The chain joins TRBV28 to TRBJ2-7; tentatively, D is TRBD2 (5 bases). V gave up 3 bases and J gave up 3 bases, with 6 bases separating them. Germline assignment: CDR1 MDHEN and CDR2 SYDVKM. This CDR3 is 12 amino acids long. The CDR3 is CASSLGDYEQYF. CDR3 in DNA: TGTGCCAGCAGTTTGGGAGACTACGAGCAGTACTTC.

V usage is TRBV28 and J usage is TRBJ2-7; possible D gene TRBD2, 5 bases. The CDR3 has 15 residues. V shed 4 bases and J shed 3 bases, with 16 bases lying between them. Germline V gene sequence: CDR1 MDHEN, CDR2 SYDVKM. The CDR3 protein is CASSSKTRLRYEQYF. The CDR3 DNA reads TGTGCCAGCAGTTCCAAAACTAGGCTCCGCTACGAGCAGTACTTC.

The chain uses TRBV7-2 and TRBJ1-3; no reliable D call. CDR1 and CDR2 (germline): SGHTA, FQGNSA. The ends were cut back, 1 base at V and 4 bases at J, with 8 bases in the middle. The CDR3 sequence is 14 residues long. Here the CDR3 DNA reads TGTGCCAGCAGCTTAGAAGAAAGCGGAAACACCATATATTTT. Translated: CASSLEESGNTIYF. Looking up the rest from reference TRBV7-2 and TRBJ1-3 gives the full variable domain: GAGVSQSPSNKVTEKGKDVELRCDPISGHTALYWYRQSLGQGLEFLIYFQGNSAPDKSGLPSDRFSAERTGGSVSTLTIQRTQQEDSAVYLCASSLEESGNTIYFGEGSWLTVV.

The V and J genes are TRBV5-1 and TRBJ2-7, with 7 bases fitting TRBD2. Trimming took 4 bases from V and 2 from J; bases not matched to a gene: 9. In germline, CDR1 is SGHRS, CDR2 YFSETQ. This CDR3 spans 15 amino acids. The CDR3 DNA is TGCGCCAGCAGCCCCGGTGACGGGAGGACCTACGAGCAGTACTTC. It translates to CASSPGDGRTYEQYF.

V is TRBV9 and J is TRBJ2-7, with 7 bases identical to TRBD1. V was pared by 1 base and J by 3 bases, with 4 bases of the junction left unmatched. CDR3 size: 14 residues. Germline V gene data show CDR1 as SGDLS and CDR2 as YYNGEE. For the CDR3, the DNA is TGTGCCAGCAGCGTACAAGGGGACAGCTACGAGCAGTACTTC. Protein sequence: CASSVQGDSYEQYF.

V is TRBV11-3 and J is TRBJ1-2, with D tentatively TRBD1 (6 bases). The CDR3 sequence is 16 residues long. Germline assignment: CDR1 SGHNT and CDR2 YENEEA. Trimming left V 1 base short and J 7 bases short, with 19 bases between. The CDR3 coding sequence is TGTGCCAGCAGCTTAGGGGGACACTCAGGGAGAGCTGGCTACACCTTC. Residues: CASSLGGHSGRAGYTF.

The V gene is TRBV10-3, the J gene TRBJ1-2, with D uncertain. The length of the CDR3 is 12 residues. V was clipped by 8 bases and J by 0 bases, with 7 bases between them. In germline, CDR1 is ENHRY, CDR2 SYGVKD. This chain's CDR3 is CAIAAPNYGYTF. CDR3 DNA sequence: TGTGCCATCGCGGCCCCTAACTATGGCTACACCTTC.

The chain combines TRBV5-4 with TRBJ2-5; TRBD1 might be the D (6 bases). The DNA end is a closer match to TRBJ2-7, so the J assignment may be wrong. The CDR3 loop spans 14 amino acids. The germline V gene has CDR1 SGHNT and CDR2 YYREEE (reference sequence). The CDR3 sequence: CASSQKQGAYEQYF. In nucleotides, the CDR3 is TGTGCCAGCAGCCAAAAACAGGGCGCCTACGAGCAGTACTTC.

The chain carries TRBV2 and TRBJ2-2; 10 bases are a match to TRBD1. The CDR3 length is 16 residues. Germline V gene sequence: CDR1 SNHLY, CDR2 FYNNEI. The trim removed 4 bases at V and 1 base at J, leaving 3 bases unmatched. The CDR3 sequence is CASSGQGAKNTGELFF. CDR3 sequence (DNA): TGTGCCAGCAGTGGACAGGGGGCGAAGAACACCGGGGAGCTGTTTTTT.